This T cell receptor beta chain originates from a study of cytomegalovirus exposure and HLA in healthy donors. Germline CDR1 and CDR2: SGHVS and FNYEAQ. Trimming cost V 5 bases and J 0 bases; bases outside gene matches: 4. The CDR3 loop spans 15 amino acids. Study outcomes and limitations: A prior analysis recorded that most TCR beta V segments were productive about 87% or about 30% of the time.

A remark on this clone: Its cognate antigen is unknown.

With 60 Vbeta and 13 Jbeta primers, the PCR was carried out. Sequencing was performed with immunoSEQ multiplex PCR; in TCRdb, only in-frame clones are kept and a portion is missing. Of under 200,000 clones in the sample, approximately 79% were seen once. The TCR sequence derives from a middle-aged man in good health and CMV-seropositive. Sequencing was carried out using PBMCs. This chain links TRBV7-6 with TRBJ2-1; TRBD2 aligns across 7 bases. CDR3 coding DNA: TGTGCCAGCAGCAAACCGGGGGGCTCCTACAATGAGCAGTTCTTC. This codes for CASSKPGGSYNEQFF.